This record looks at one TCR beta chain sequence and its context. Trimming took 7 bases from V and 7 from J; bases not matched to a gene: 8. The CDR3 length is 13 residues. CDR1 and CDR2 from the germline V gene are SQVTM and ANQGSEA. The data stem from a study of blood T cell repertoires in COVID-19. TCRdb's copy holds only in-frame clones and misses some; the assay was immunoSEQ multiplex PCR. The repertoire holds some 130,000 clones, with around 89% as singletons. Sequenced sample: peripheral blood. This chain links TRBV29-1 with TRBJ2-1, with TRBD1 matching 9 bases. The source is a man in his fifties or sixties with active or convalescent COVID-19. CDR3 nucleotides: TGCAGCGGGGGACAGGGCTTGAAAAATGAGCAGTTCTTC. Its translation: CSGGQGLKNEQFF.